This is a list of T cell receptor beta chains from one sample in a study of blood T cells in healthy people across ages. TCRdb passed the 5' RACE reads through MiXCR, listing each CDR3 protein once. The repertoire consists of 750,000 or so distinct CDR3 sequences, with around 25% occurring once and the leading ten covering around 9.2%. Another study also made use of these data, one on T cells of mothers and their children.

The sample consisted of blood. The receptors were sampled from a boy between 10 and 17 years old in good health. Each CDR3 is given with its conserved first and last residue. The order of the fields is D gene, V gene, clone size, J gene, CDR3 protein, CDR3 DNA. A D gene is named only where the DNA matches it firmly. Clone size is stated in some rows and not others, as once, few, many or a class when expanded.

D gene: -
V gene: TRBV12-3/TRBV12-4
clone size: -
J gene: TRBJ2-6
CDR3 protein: CASRIRANVLTF
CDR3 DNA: TGTGCCAGCAGGATTAGGGCCAACGTCCTGACTTTC

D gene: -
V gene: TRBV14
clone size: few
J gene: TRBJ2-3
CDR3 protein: CASGQGTDTQYF
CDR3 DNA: TGTGCCAGTGGGCAGGGAACAGATACGCAGTATTTT

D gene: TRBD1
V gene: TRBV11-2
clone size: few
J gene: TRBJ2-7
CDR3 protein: CASSQDRGNYEQYF
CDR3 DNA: TGTGCCAGCAGCCAGGACAGGGGGAACTACGAGCAGTACTTC

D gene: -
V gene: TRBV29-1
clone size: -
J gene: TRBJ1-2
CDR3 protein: CSVLRVELGYTF
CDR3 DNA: TGCAGCGTTTTGAGGGTTGAGCTTGGCTACACCTTC

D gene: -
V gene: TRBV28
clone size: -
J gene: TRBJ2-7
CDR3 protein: CASSSGRGDYEQYF
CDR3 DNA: TGTGCCAGCAGTTCCGGACGGGGAGACTACGAGCAGTACTTC

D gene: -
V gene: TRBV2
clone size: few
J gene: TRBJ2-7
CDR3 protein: CASRNRENYEQYF
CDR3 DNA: TGTGCCAGCAGAAACAGGGAGAACTACGAGCAGTACTTC

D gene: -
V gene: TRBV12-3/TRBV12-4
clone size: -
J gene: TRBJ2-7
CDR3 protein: CASSPDRDEQYF
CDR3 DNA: TGTGCCAGCAGCCCTGACAGAGACGAGCAGTACTTC

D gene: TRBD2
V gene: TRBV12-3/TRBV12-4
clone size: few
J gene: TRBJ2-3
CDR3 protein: CASTTRGSGRAGTDTQYF
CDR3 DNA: TGTGCCAGCACCACCAGGGGAAGCGGGAGGGCCGGCACAGATACGCAGTATTTT

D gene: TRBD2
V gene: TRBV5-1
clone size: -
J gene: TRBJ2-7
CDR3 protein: CASGDSGGYEQYF
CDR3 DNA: TGCGCCAGCGGGGACTCGGGGGGTTACGAGCAGTACTTC

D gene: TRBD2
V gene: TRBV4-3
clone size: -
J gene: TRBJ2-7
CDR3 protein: CASSQDRTGRDEQYF
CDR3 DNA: TGCGCCAGCAGCCAAGATAGGACGGGGAGGGACGAGCAGTACTTC

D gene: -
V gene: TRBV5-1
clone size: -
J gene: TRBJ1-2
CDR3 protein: CASSPWGLPYRGYTF
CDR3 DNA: TGCGCCAGCAGCCCATGGGGACTACCGTATAGAGGCTACACCTTC

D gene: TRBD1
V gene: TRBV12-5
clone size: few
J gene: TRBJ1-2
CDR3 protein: CASGFGDSQDYGYTF
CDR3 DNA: TGTGCTAGTGGTTTCGGGGACAGCCAAGACTATGGCTACACCTTC

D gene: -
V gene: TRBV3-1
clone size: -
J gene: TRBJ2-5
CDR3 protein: CASSQDQIARETQYF
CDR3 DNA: TGTGCCAGCAGCCAAGATCAGATCGCGCGAGAGACCCAGTACTTC

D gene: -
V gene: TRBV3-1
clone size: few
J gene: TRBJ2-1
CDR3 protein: CASSQADQSSYNEQFF
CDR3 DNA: TGTGCCAGCAGCCAAGCGGACCAGAGCTCCTACAATGAGCAGTTCTTC

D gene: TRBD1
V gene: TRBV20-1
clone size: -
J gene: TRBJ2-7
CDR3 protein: CSARDRDRASYEQYF
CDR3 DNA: TGCAGTGCTAGAGACCGGGACAGGGCGTCCTACGAGCAGTACTTC

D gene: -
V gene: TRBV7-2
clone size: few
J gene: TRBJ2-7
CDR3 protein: CASSFAGAGATSSYEQYF
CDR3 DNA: TGTGCCAGCAGCTTCGCAGGGGCGGGGGCGACAAGCTCCTACGAGCAGTACTTC

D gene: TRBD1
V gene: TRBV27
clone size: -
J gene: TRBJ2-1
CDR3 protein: CASSLLGQNNEQFF
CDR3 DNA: TGTGCCAGCAGTTTACTGGGACAGAACAATGAGCAGTTCTTC

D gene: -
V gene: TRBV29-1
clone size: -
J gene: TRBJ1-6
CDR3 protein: CSVSRGPDSPLHF
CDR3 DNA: TGCAGCGTTTCCAGGGGCCCGGATTCACCCCTCCACTTT

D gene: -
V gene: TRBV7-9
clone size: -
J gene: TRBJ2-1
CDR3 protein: CASSSRPIEQFF
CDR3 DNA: TGTGCCAGCAGCTCCCGCCCGATCGAGCAGTTCTTC

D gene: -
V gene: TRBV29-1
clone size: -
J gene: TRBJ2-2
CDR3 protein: CSVEVFSGELFF
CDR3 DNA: TGCAGCGTTGAGGTCTTCAGCGGGGAGCTGTTTTTT

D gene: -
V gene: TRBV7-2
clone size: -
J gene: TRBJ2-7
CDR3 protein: CASSLWLNYEQYF
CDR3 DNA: TGTGCCAGCAGCTTATGGCTAAACTACGAGCAGTACTTC

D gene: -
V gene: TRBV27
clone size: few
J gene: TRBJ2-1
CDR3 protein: CASRTAGNSYNEQFF
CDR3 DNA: TGTGCCAGCCGTACCGCCGGTAACTCCTACAATGAGCAGTTCTTC

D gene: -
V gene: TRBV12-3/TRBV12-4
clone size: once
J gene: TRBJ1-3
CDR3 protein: CASSLGMTLSGNTIYF
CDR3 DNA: TGTGCCAGCAGTTTGGGAATGACACTGTCTGGAAACACCATATATTTT

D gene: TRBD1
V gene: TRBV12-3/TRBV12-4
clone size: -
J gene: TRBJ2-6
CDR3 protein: CASSSGTGNSGANVLTF
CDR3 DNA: TGTGCCAGCAGTTCCGGGACAGGAAACTCTGGGGCCAACGTCCTGACTTTC

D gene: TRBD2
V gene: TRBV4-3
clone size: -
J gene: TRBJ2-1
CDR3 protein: CASSPDLGRGVYNEQFF
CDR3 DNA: TGCGCCAGCAGCCCCGACTTAGGGCGGGGGGTTTACAATGAGCAGTTCTTC

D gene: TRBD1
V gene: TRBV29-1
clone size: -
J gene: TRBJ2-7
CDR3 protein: CSVAGGQGLSEQYF
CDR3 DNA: TGCAGCGTTGCCGGGGGACAGGGGTTAAGCGAGCAGTACTTC

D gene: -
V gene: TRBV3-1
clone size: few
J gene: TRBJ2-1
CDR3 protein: CASSQDWVIRGSSYNEQFF
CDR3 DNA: TGTGCCAGCAGCCAAGATTGGGTAATTAGGGGGAGCTCCTACAATGAGCAGTTCTTC

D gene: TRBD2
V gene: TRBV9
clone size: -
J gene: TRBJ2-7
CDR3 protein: CASSPRTSGAPLSYEQYF
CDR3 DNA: TGTGCCAGCAGCCCCCGGACTAGCGGGGCCCCCCTCTCCTACGAGCAGTACTTC

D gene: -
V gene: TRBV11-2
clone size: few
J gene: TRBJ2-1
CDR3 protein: CASSGRVSNEQFF
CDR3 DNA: TGTGCCAGCAGCGGCAGGGTCTCCAATGAGCAGTTCTTC

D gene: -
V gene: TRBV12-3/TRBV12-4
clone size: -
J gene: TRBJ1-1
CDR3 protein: CASREQGPTEAFF
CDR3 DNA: TGTGCCAGCAGGGAACAGGGCCCGACTGAAGCTTTCTTT

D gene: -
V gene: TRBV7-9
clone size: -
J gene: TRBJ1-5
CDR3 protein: CASSLGPVTQPQHF
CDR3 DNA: TGTGCCAGCAGCTTAGGCCCAGTCACTCAGCCCCAGCATTTT

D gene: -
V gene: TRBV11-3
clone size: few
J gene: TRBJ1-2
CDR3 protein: CASSLDPFFGYTF
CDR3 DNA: TGTGCCAGCAGCTTAGACCCGTTCTTTGGCTACACCTTC

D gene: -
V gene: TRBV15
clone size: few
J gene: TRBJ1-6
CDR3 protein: CATSRDPGNYNSPLHF
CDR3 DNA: TGTGCCACCAGCAGAGATCCAGGGAACTATAATTCACCCCTCCACTTT

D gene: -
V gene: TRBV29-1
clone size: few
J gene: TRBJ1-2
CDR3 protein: CSADRLDYGYTF
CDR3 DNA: TGCAGTGCTGACAGGCTAGACTATGGCTACACCTTC

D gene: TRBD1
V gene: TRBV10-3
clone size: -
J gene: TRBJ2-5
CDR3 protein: CATTTGQETQYF
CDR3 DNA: TGTGCCACGACGACAGGGCAGGAGACCCAGTACTTC

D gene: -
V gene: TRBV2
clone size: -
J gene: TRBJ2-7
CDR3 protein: CASSVGTRSGEQYF
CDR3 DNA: TGTGCCAGCAGTGTTGGGACACGGTCCGGCGAGCAGTACTTC

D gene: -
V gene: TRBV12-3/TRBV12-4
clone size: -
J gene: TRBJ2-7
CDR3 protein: CASSFTGGSSSTYEQYF
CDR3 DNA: TGTGCCAGCAGTTTCACGGGGGGCTCTTCCTCTACCTACGAGCAGTACTTC

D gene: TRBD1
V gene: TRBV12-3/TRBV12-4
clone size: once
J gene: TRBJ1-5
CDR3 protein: CASSDRVHQPQHF
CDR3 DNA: TGTGCCAGCAGTGACAGGGTCCATCAGCCCCAGCATTTT

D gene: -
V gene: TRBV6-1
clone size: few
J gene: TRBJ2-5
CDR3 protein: CASIISGGQQETQYF
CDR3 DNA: TGTGCCAGCATCATCTCCGGGGGGCAGCAAGAGACCCAGTACTTC

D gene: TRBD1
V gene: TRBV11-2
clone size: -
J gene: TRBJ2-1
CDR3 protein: CASSPIWTGGNEQFF
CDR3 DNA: TGTGCCAGCAGCCCAATCTGGACAGGGGGCAATGAGCAGTTCTTC

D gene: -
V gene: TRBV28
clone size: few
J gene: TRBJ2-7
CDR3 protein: CATRDWSYEQYF
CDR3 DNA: TGTGCCACGAGGGACTGGAGCTACGAGCAGTACTTC

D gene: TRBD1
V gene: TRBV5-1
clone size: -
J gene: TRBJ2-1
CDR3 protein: CASSVGTGAYNEQFF
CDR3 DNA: TGCGCCAGCAGCGTAGGGACAGGGGCCTACAATGAGCAGTTCTTC

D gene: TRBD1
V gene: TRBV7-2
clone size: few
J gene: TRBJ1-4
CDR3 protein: CASSLNPGGEKLFF
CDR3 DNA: TGTGCCAGCAGCTTAAACCCAGGGGGGGAAAAACTGTTTTTT

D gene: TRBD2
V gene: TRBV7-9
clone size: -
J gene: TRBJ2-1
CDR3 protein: CASSLPPETLRGDYNEQFF
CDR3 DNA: TGTGCCAGCAGCTTACCACCCGAAACCCTCCGGGGGGACTACAATGAGCAGTTCTTC

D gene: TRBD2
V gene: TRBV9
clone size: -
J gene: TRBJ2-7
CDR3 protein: CASSAGTSFEQYF
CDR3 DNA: TGTGCCAGCAGCGCCGGGACTAGCTTCGAGCAGTACTTC

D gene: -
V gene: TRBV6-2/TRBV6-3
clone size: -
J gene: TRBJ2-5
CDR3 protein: CASSWEQQDLQLWGTQYF
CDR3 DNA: TGTGCCAGCAGCTGGGAACAACAAGATCTCCAATTGTGGGGGACCCAGTACTTC

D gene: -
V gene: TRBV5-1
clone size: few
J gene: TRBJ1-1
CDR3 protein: CASSSGHLGTNTEAFF
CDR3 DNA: TGCGCCAGCAGCTCGGGACACCTAGGGACGAACACTGAAGCTTTCTTT

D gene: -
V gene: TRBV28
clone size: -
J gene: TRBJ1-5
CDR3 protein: CASSTNGANQPQHF
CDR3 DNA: TGTGCCAGCAGTACCAACGGGGCTAATCAGCCCCAGCATTTT

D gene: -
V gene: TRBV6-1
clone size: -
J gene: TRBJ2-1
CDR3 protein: CASKVWRASVDEQFF
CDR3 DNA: TGTGCCAGCAAAGTTTGGAGGGCTAGTGTCGATGAGCAGTTCTTC

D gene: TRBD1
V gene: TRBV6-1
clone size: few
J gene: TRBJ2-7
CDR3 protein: CASEGGQAPILYEQYF
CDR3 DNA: TGTGCCAGCGAGGGGGGACAGGCTCCAATACTTTACGAGCAGTACTTC

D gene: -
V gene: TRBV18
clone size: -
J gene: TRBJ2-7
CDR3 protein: CASSPGGADPNYEQYF
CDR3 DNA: TGTGCCAGCTCACCAGGAGGGGCAGACCCTAATTACGAGCAGTACTTC

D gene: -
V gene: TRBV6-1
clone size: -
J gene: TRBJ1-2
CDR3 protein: CASTSDSFPNYGYTF
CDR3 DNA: TGTGCCAGTACATCGGACAGTTTTCCTAACTATGGCTACACCTTC

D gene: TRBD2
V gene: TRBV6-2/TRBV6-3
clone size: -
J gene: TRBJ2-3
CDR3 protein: CASSYSGRGTNTDTQYF
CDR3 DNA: TGTGCCAGCAGTTACTCGGGGCGGGGGACCAACACAGATACGCAGTATTTT

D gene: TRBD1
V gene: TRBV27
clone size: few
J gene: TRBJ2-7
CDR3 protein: CASSLWGQGSHEQYF
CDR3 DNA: TGTGCCAGCAGTTTATGGGGACAGGGGAGTCACGAGCAGTACTTC

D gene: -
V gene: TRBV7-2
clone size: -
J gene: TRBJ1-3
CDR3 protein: CAGSLDKSGNTIYF
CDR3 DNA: TGTGCCGGCAGTTTGGACAAGTCTGGAAACACCATATATTTT

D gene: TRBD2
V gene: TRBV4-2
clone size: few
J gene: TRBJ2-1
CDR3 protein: CASSQEEASGYNEQFF
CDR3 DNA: TGTGCCAGCAGCCAAGAGGAGGCTAGCGGTTACAATGAGCAGTTCTTC